The 11 T cell receptor beta chains in this list originate from one sample, sequenced in a study of blood T cell repertoires in COVID-19. Method: immunoSEQ multiplex PCR; TCRdb's copy keeps in-frame clones and lacks some. The repertoire has fewer than 85,000 clones, roughly 77% of them found once; the top ten carry approximately 34%. The source material was peripheral blood. The source of these receptors is a woman aged 70-85 years with acute or convalescent COVID-19.

V gene TRBV2 combines with J gene TRBJ1-3, with 9 bases lining up with TRBD1. CDR1 is SNHLY and CDR2 is FYNNEI in the germline V gene. J was trimmed by 4 bases and V by 6 bases; bases with no gene match: 13. There are 17 residues in the CDR3. The CDR3: CASSRLTRQGEGNTIYF. The CDR3 nucleotides read TGTGCCAGCAGCCGATTAACACGACAGGGGGAAGGAAACACCATATATTTT. The complete variable domain, with remaining parts taken from reference TRBV2 and TRBJ1-3, reads EPEVTQTPSHQVTQMGQEVILRCVPISNHLYFYWYRQILGQKVEFLVSFYNNEISEKSEIFDDQFSVERPDGSNFTLKIRSTKLEDSAMYFCASSRLTRQGEGNTIYFGEGSWLTVV.

The chain couples TRBV5-4 to TRBJ2-1, with 9 positions matching TRBD1. Trimming took 4 bases from V and 4 from J; bases not matched to a gene: 6. Germline CDR1 is SGHNT and CDR2 is YYREEE (reference sequence). The CDR3 has 15 amino acids. The CDR3: CASSNRDREYNEQFF. The CDR3, as DNA: TGTGCCAGCAGCAACCGGGACAGGGAATACAATGAGCAGTTCTTC.

The V gene is TRBV28, the J gene TRBJ1-6; D is undetermined. V dropped 6 bases and J dropped 10 bases, with 10 bases sitting between them. The CDR3 is made up of 12 amino acids. The germline gives CDR1 MDHEN, CDR2 SYDVKM. This CDR3 is CASSSSRSPLHF. As DNA, the CDR3 is TGTGCCAGCAGCTCCTCCCGGTCACCCCTCCACTTT.

The chain links TRBV6-5 to TRBJ1-6; D perhaps matches TRBD1 (5 bases). Germline V lookup: CDR1 MNHEY, CDR2 SVGAGI. The germline V and J ends were trimmed by 4 bases and 8 bases, with 18 bases remaining between them. This CDR3 has 16 amino acids. The CDR3 nucleotides are TGTGCCAGCAGTTTAGGGCCATTGAGCAGGGATTCACCCCTCCACTTT. Translated: CASSLGPLSRDSPLHF.

The chain recombines TRBV5-1 with TRBJ2-7, with 8 bases lining up with TRBD1. This CDR3 is built from 14 residues. In germline, CDR1 is SGHRS, CDR2 YFSETQ. Trimming cost V 1 base and J 5 bases; bases outside gene matches: 5. The CDR3 DNA follows: TGCGCCAGCAGCTTGAGACAGGGGAACGACGAGCAGTACTTC. Its translation is CASSLRQGNDEQYF. Filled out from reference TRBV5-1 and TRBJ2-7, the complete variable domain reads KAGVTQTPRYLIKTRGQQVTLSCSPISGHRSVSWYQQTPGQGLQFLFEYFSETQRNKGNFPGRFSGRQFSNSRSEMNVSTLELGDSALYLCASSLRQGNDEQYFGPGTRLTVT.

This clone was detected a few times. J is TRBJ2-1 and V is TRBV19; 7 bases match TRBD2. V trimming: 5 bases; J trimming: 7 bases; junction bases outside the gene matches: 5. This CDR3 is 13 amino acids long. Germline V gene sequence: CDR1 LNHDA, CDR2 SQIVND (reference sequence). Here the CDR3 reads CASSLIAGNEQFF. Written as DNA, the CDR3 is TGTGCCAGTAGTCTCATAGCGGGTAATGAGCAGTTCTTC.

The chain joins TRBV5-1 to TRBJ1-2, with 10 bases identical to TRBD1. Per germline, CDR1 SGHRS and CDR2 YFSETQ. The CDR3 totals 15 residues. The ends lost 4 bases at V and 6 bases at J; junction bases unmatched: 9. The DNA for the CDR3 is TGCGCCAGCAGCGAGGGACAGGGGTACTTGAATGGCTACACCTTC. This sequence encodes CASSEGQGYLNGYTF.

V usage is TRBV7-2 and J usage is TRBJ1-1; weak D call: TRBD1 (6 bases). The CDR3 has 13 amino acids. The germline V gene encodes CDR1 SGHTA and CDR2 FQGNSA. With 1 base removed from V and 7 bases from J, the gap between germline ends came to 10 bases. CDR3 nucleotides: TGTGCCAGCAGCTTAGACAGGGTCCTTGAAGCTTTCTTT. Protein: CASSLDRVLEAFF.

The chain is built from TRBV15 and TRBJ1-4, with TRBD1 matching over 8 bases. Germline values: CDR1 LNHNV, CDR2 YYDKDF (reference sequence). J gave up 8 bases and V 3 bases, and 8 bases lay outside the gene matches. This CDR3 contains 15 residues. CDR3 sequence (DNA): TGTGCCACCAGCAGCTTGGACAGGGCTGGGGAAAAACTGTTTTTT. Its translation is CATSSLDRAGEKLFF.

The V gene is TRBV4-3, the J gene TRBJ2-3, with 11 positions matching TRBD2. V shed 4 bases and J 4 bases; nucleotides not matched to a gene: 4. In germline, CDR1 is LGHNA, CDR2 YSLEER. CDR3 length: 15 residues. The CDR3 DNA reads TGCGCCAGCAGCCTCATAGCGGGAGGGGCAGATACGCAGTATTTT. Translation gives CASSLIAGGADTQYF.

V gene TRBV7-8 combines with J gene TRBJ1-2, with D perhaps matching TRBD1 (5 bases). V was cut by 5 bases and J by 13 bases, with 11 bases left in between. In germline, CDR1 is SGHVS, CDR2 FQNEAQ. The CDR3 spans 10 residues. The CDR3 DNA reads as TGTGCCAGCAGCCAAGAGACAGCCACCTTC. Translated: CASSQETATF.